Sequencing of this T cell receptor beta chain was carried out in a study of cytotoxic CD8 clonotypes in ibrutinib-treated CLL. Only in-frame clones appear in the TCRdb table, and some are missing; sequencing was by immunoSEQ multiplex PCR. The sample lists approximately 190,000 clones; just under 80% were seen once. CDR1 and CDR2 (germline): KGHSH, LQKENI. The CDR3 totals 12 residues. The V gene end was trimmed by 3 bases and the J gene end by 10 bases; junction bases not matched to a gene: 3. The sequence was collected from a human donor with chronic lymphocytic leukemia. The sample in question was PBMCs, obtained after 12 months of ibrutinib treatment. The chain carries TRBV18 and TRBJ2-5; 9 bases map to TRBD2. DNA for the CDR3: TGTGCCAGCTCACCCGGCGGGGGGGACCAGTACTTC. Translated: CASSPGGGDQYF. Full variable domain (rest looked up from reference TRBV18 and TRBJ2-5): NAGVMQNPRHLVRRRGQEARLRCSPMKGHSHVYWYRQLPEEGLKFMVYLQKENIIDESGMPKERFSAEFPKEGPSILRIQQVVRGDSAAYFCASSPGGGDQYFGPGTRLLVL.